A selection of T cell receptor beta chains follows, all from one sample in a study of blood T cell repertoires in COVID-19. Repertoires were generated with immunoSEQ multiplex PCR, while TCRdb's copy carries only in-frame clones and drops some. The sample yields around 70,000 clones, about 89% seen once. The material sequenced was peripheral blood. Every receptor here comes from a man aged 45 to 65 with COVID-19, enrolled during active disease. Each CDR3 is given without its conserved first and last residue. The order of the fields is J gene, clone size, V gene, CDR3 protein. For some rows the clone size is stated as once, few or many, or as a class when expanded; others skip it.

J: TRBJ2-1
size: .
V: TRBV7-9
CDR3: ASSARNEQF

J: TRBJ2-2
size: once
V: TRBV10-3
CDR3: AISGSRGGTGELF

J: TRBJ2-2
size: .
V: TRBV28
CDR3: ATTGSGARRTGELF

J: TRBJ2-1
size: .
V: TRBV2
CDR3: ASKTSGMNEQF

J: TRBJ2-7
size: once
V: TRBV11-2
CDR3: ASSLAGSYEQY

J: TRBJ2-2
size: .
V: TRBV7-3
CDR3: ASSLYTGADTGELF

J: TRBJ2-7
size: once
V: TRBV7-6
CDR3: ASSLSPRGSAYEQY

J: TRBJ1-2
size: .
V: TRBV28
CDR3: ASSFLTDYGYT

J: TRBJ2-1
size: .
V: TRBV5-1
CDR3: ASSNSGTYNEQF

J: TRBJ2-7
size: .
V: TRBV28
CDR3: ASSFPRTQTSGRESSYEQY

J: TRBJ2-1
size: .
V: TRBV6-5
CDR3: ASSRLGNEQF

J: TRBJ2-1
size: .
V: TRBV11-2
CDR3: ASRGTSGSNEQF

J: TRBJ2-7
size: .
V: TRBV11-2
CDR3: ASRRTGTSYEQY

J: TRBJ2-5
size: .
V: TRBV5-1
CDR3: ASSWYRGRLDAEETQY

J: TRBJ2-1
size: .
V: TRBV19
CDR3: ASSRGSGSYEQF

J: TRBJ1-4
size: .
V: TRBV28
CDR3: ASSLGGQDNEKLF

J: TRBJ2-2
size: .
V: TRBV29-1
CDR3: SADRGNTGELF

J: TRBJ1-5
size: .
V: TRBV7-9
CDR3: ASSLVQGSNQPQH

J: TRBJ2-2
size: .
V: TRBV4-1
CDR3: ASSQDVRTGTNTGELF

J: TRBJ1-5
size: .
V: TRBV19
CDR3: ASKRQINQPQH

J: TRBJ2-1
size: .
V: TRBV23-1
CDR3: ASSRRGPRSYNEQF

J: TRBJ1-2
size: .
V: TRBV7-9
CDR3: ASSLDAPVFSGYGYT

J: TRBJ1-1
size: .
V: TRBV7-9
CDR3: ASSQTGNTEAF

J: TRBJ2-2
size: .
V: TRBV18
CDR3: ASSPQTITGELF

J: TRBJ1-1
size: .
V: TRBV6-5
CDR3: ASSMDRANTEAF

J: TRBJ1-5
size: .
V: TRBV6-5
CDR3: ASSEDIYQPQH

J: TRBJ2-3
size: .
V: TRBV9
CDR3: ASSVGVRQY

J: TRBJ2-5
size: .
V: TRBV5-1
CDR3: ASSLVSAPSGTQY

J: TRBJ2-1
size: .
V: TRBV2
CDR3: ASSEQTILNEQF

J: TRBJ2-1
size: .
V: TRBV18
CDR3: ASSPALQGAHNEQF

J: TRBJ2-1
size: .
V: TRBV5-6
CDR3: ASSFLAGGAYNEQF

J: TRBJ2-1
size: .
V: TRBV9
CDR3: ASSVAGRDGRRENEQF

J: TRBJ1-2
size: .
V: TRBV5-8
CDR3: ASSLSFRAQGYT

J: TRBJ2-1
size: .
V: TRBV24-1
CDR3: ATSDFGEQF

J: TRBJ2-1
size: .
V: TRBV7-8
CDR3: ASTSSGYSYNEQF

J: TRBJ2-7
size: .
V: TRBV6-1
CDR3: ASSETTPLDEQY

J: TRBJ2-1
size: .
V: TRBV28
CDR3: ASIGLISSYNEQF

J: TRBJ2-5
size: once
V: TRBV7-9
CDR3: ASSLLQTETQY

J: TRBJ2-2
size: .
V: TRBV7-2
CDR3: ASSLRDSFGGELF

J: TRBJ2-2
size: .
V: TRBV30
CDR3: AWNGGDKNTGELF

J: TRBJ1-5
size: few
V: TRBV12-3/TRBV12-4
CDR3: ASSAGAGRPQH

J: TRBJ1-6
size: .
V: TRBV19
CDR3: ASSPDRTNSPLH

J: TRBJ2-1
size: .
V: TRBV11-2
CDR3: ASSLVRRDYGEQF

J: TRBJ2-1
size: .
V: TRBV19
CDR3: ASSIDRLAGEHEQF

J: TRBJ2-4
size: .
V: TRBV6-5
CDR3: ASSTPSLGNIQY

J: TRBJ1-1
size: .
V: TRBV18
CDR3: ASSPRESEAF

J: TRBJ2-7
size: .
V: TRBV9
CDR3: ASSRGGTPSYEQY

J: TRBJ1-6
size: once
V: TRBV10-2
CDR3: ASTTGRNNSPLH

J: TRBJ1-1
size: .
V: TRBV28
CDR3: ASSFGTVTINTEAF

J: TRBJ1-5
size: .
V: TRBV19
CDR3: ASSMGRDYGQPQH